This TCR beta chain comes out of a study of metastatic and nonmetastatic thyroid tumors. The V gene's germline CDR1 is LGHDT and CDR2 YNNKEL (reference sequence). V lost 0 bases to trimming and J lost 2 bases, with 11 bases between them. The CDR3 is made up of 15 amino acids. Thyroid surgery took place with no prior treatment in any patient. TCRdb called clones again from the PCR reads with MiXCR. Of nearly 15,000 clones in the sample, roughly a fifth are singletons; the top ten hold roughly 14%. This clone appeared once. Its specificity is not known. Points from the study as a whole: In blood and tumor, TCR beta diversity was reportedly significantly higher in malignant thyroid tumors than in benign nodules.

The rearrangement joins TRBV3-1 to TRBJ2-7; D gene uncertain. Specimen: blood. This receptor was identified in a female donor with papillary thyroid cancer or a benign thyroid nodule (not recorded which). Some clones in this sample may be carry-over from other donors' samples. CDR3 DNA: TGTGCCAGCAGCCAAGAGACCCCCGGAGCCTACGAGCAGTACTTC. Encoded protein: CASSQETPGAYEQYF.